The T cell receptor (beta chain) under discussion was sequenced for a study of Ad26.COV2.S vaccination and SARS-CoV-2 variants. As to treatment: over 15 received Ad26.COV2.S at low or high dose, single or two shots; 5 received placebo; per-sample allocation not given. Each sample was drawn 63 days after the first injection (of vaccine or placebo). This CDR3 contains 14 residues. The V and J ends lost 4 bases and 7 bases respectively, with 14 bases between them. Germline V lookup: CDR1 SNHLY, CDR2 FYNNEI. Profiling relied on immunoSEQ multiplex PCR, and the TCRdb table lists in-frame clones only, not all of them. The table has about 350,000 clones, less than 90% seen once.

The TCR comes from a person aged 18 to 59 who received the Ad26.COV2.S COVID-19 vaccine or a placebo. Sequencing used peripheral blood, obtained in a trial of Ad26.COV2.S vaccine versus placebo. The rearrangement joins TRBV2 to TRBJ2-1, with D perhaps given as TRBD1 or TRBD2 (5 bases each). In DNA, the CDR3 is TGTGCCAGCAGTGCTAGGGACCCTAAGAATGAGCAGTTCTTC. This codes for CASSARDPKNEQFF.